What follows are 19 T cell receptor beta chains derived from one specimen sequenced in a study of blood T cell repertoires in COVID-19. Libraries were prepared by immunoSEQ multiplex PCR; TCRdb keeps only in-frame clonotypes and omits some of them. The sample lists over 200,000 clones; over 75% were seen once. The sequenced material came from PBMCs or T cells enriched from blood (not recorded which). These receptors came from a woman aged 50 to 65 who had recovered from COVID-19.

The chain is built from TRBV28 and TRBJ1-1; 7 bases align to TRBD1. CDR1 and CDR2 from the germline V gene are MDHEN and SYDVKM. The CDR3 extends over 15 amino acids. The V and J ends lost 6 bases and 3 bases, in that order; junction bases with no gene match: 10. CDR3 loop: CASSPLDRVDTEAFF. The CDR3 bases are TGTGCCAGCAGCCCCCTAGACAGGGTCGACACTGAAGCTTTCTTT.

This clone was counted once. This chain links TRBV9 with TRBJ2-7, with TRBD2 matching over 7 bases. The CDR3 consists of 15 residues. CDR1 is SGDLS and CDR2 is YYNGEE in the germline V gene. V shed 4 bases, J shed 1 base, and the junction held 8 bases outside the gene matches. The CDR3 DNA reads TGTGCCAGCAGCCCGGGTACTAGCGTGTCCTACGAGCAGTACTTC. Amino acids: CASSPGTSVSYEQYF.

CDR3 DNA: TGTGCCAGCAGCTTAGGAAGGGGTGAGCAGTTCTTC. Its protein is CASSLGRGEQFF. This chain joins TRBV11-2 and TRBJ2-1, with a possible D match to TRBD1 (5 bases). Germline CDR1 SGHAT, CDR2 FQNNGV. The ends were cut back, 1 base at V and 9 bases at J, with 7 bases in the middle. This CDR3 has 12 residues.

The chain employs TRBV6-5 and TRBJ1-5, with D possibly TRBD1 on 5 matching bases. The CDR3 length is 15 residues. Trimming cost V 3 bases and J 6 bases, with 15 bases left between them. Germline V gene sequence: CDR1 MNHEY, CDR2 SVGAGI. CDR3 in amino acids: CASSYRAGSGQPQHF. The CDR3, as DNA: TGTGCCAGCAGTTATCGGGCAGGGTCGGGTCAGCCCCAGCATTTT.

This chain links TRBV19 with TRBJ2-3; possible D gene TRBD1, 5 bases. V was shortened by 2 bases and J by 1 base, with 25 bases between the two germline ends. This CDR3 spans 20 amino acids. CDR1 is LNHDA, CDR2 SQIVND, per germline (reference sequence). Here the CDR3 reads CASSIQAGQPSWDGTDTQYF. The CDR3 DNA follows: TGTGCCAGTAGTATACAGGCAGGGCAACCGTCTTGGGATGGCACAGATACGCAGTATTTT.

J is TRBJ2-2 and V is TRBV2; TRBD1 aligns across 8 bases. With V trimmed by 7 bases and J by 6 bases, 10 bases remained unmatched. Germline CDR1 reads SNHLY; CDR2 reads FYNNEI. The CDR3 totals 15 residues. CDR3: CASTRPGQGSGELFF. CDR3 DNA: TGTGCCAGCACCCGACCCGGACAGGGATCCGGGGAGCTGTTTTTT.

The chain employs TRBV11-3 and TRBJ2-3; 8 positions match TRBD2. V shed 1 base, J shed 1 base, and the junction held 7 bases outside the gene matches. Germline V gene sequence: CDR1 SGHNT, CDR2 YENEEA. The length of the CDR3 is 17 residues. DNA for the CDR3: TGTGCCAGCAGCTTAGTTTTAGCGGGATCGGGCACAGATACGCAGTATTTT. It specifies CASSLVLAGSGTDTQYF.

The chain combines TRBV28 with TRBJ1-4; D not resolved. CDR1 is MDHEN and CDR2 is SYDVKM in the germline V gene. V was pared by 10 bases and J by 6 bases, with 18 bases between. The CDR3 consists of 14 residues. CDR3 protein: CAITGIQWDEKLFF. The CDR3 DNA sequence: TGTGCCATTACGGGGATACAGTGGGATGAAAAACTGTTTTTT.

J is TRBJ2-1 and V is TRBV10-3; maybe TRBD2 (5 bases). The CDR3 is 14 residues long. With 6 bases removed from V and 4 bases from J, the gap between germline ends came to 13 bases. Germline assignment: CDR1 ENHRY and CDR2 SYGVKD. CDR3 in DNA: TGTGCCATCAGCATGACTGAGCGGTACAATGAGCAGTTCTTC. This gives the protein CAISMTERYNEQFF.

This chain joins TRBV28 and TRBJ1-2; D perhaps matches TRBD1 (5 bases). Germline V gives CDR1 MDHEN, CDR2 SYDVKM. V lost 8 bases and J lost 4, with 11 bases in between. The CDR3 contains 12 residues. CDR3 nucleotide sequence: TGTGCCAGCTGGCGGGGGATCTATGGCTACACCTTC. The encoded protein is CASWRGIYGYTF.

This clone showed up just a few times. The chain carries TRBV3-1 (or the pseudogene TRBV3-2) and TRBJ2-7; 9 nucleotides align to TRBD2. Losses at the gene ends were 0 bases for V and 4 bases for J; bases not matched to a gene: 16. Germline CDR1 LGHDT, CDR2 YNNKEL (reference sequence). The CDR3 consists of 19 residues. The CDR3 protein is CASSQEEGRRGRAGYEQYF. The CDR3, as DNA: TGTGCCAGCAGCCAAGAAGAGGGCCGTCGCGGGAGGGCAGGGTACGAGCAGTACTTC.

The chain couples TRBV4-2 to TRBJ2-2; D possibly corresponds to TRBD1 (6 bases). The V gene's germline CDR1 is LGHNA and CDR2 YNFKEQ. V lost 1 base to trimming and J lost 5 bases, with 17 bases between them. The CDR3 is 17 amino acids. CDR3 loop: CASSQVYQQGRTGELFF. For the CDR3, the DNA is TGTGCCAGCAGCCAAGTATATCAACAGGGACGAACCGGGGAGCTGTTTTTT.

The rearrangement links TRBV5-1 to TRBJ1-1, with D possibly being TRBD1 (5 bases). This CDR3 spans 14 amino acids. The V gene's germline CDR1 is SGHRS and CDR2 YFSETQ. Trimming left V 4 bases short and J 0 bases short, with 10 bases between. CDR3 DNA: TGCGCCAGCAGCCCTCAGGGTATGAACACTGAAGCTTTCTTT. Residues: CASSPQGMNTEAFF.

This chain uses TRBV5-1 with TRBJ2-1; tentatively, D is TRBD2 (5 bases). CDR1 is SGHRS, CDR2 YFSETQ, per germline. CDR3 size: 14 residues. V lost 0 bases and J lost 6, with 10 bases in between. CDR3: CASSLGSGFNEQFF. In nucleotides, the CDR3 is TGCGCCAGCAGCTTGGGATCGGGGTTCAATGAGCAGTTCTTC.

J is TRBJ1-6 and V is TRBV7-2, with D perhaps matching TRBD1 (6 bases). The V and J ends lost 5 bases and 7 bases respectively, with 15 bases between them. Germline values: CDR1 SGHTA, CDR2 FQGNSA. CDR3 length equals 15 residues. CDR3 protein: CASSPGRTANSPLHF. CDR3 coding DNA: TGTGCCAGCAGCCCGGGTCGGACAGCCAATTCACCCCTCCACTTT.

V usage is TRBV7-3 and J usage is TRBJ2-1; the D is unclear. The germline V and J ends were trimmed by 2 bases and 0 bases, with 5 bases remaining between them. Per the germline V gene, CDR1 is SGHTA and CDR2 is FQGTGA. The CDR3 length is 14 residues. The CDR3 DNA follows: TGTGCCAGCAGCTTATCCTACTCCTACAATGAGCAGTTCTTC. This codes for CASSLSYSYNEQFF.

The gene calls are TRBV6-1 and TRBJ1-2; D perhaps matches TRBD1 (6 bases). V shed 2 bases and J shed 4 bases, with 14 bases lying between them. CDR1 is MNHNS and CDR2 is SASEGT in the germline V gene. The CDR3 consists of 15 residues. The CDR3 spells CASSEMGTKLYGYTF. CDR3 nucleotides: TGTGCCAGCAGTGAAATGGGGACAAAGCTCTATGGCTACACCTTC.

The chain employs TRBV7-8 and TRBJ1-2; D ambiguous. The CDR3 has 15 residues. The V gene's germline CDR1 is SGHVS and CDR2 FQNEAQ. Between the trimmed V and J ends, which lost 3 bases and 4 bases, there was a span of 15 bases. CDR3 loop: CASSFGALESYGYTF. The CDR3 DNA is TGTGCCAGCAGCTTTGGAGCTTTAGAAAGCTATGGCTACACCTTC.

The rearrangement uses TRBV5-1 and TRBJ2-3, with 7 nucleotides matching TRBD2. Trimming cost V 1 base and J 11 bases; bases outside gene matches: 13. The CDR3 is 15 amino acids. Per germline, CDR1 SGHRS and CDR2 YFSETQ. Here the CDR3 reads CASSLQVGLKGGQYF. In DNA form, the CDR3 reads TGCGCCAGCAGCTTGCAAGTGGGACTAAAAGGCGGGCAGTATTTT.